A selection of T cell receptor beta chains follows, all from one sample in a study of identical twins. Using its own MiXCR run on the 5' RACE reads, TCRdb lists one record per CDR3 protein. The sample has 500,000 or so distinct CDR3 sequences; around an eighth are singletons. The same data also contributed to another study, on yellow fever vaccine responses in identical twins.

The sample comprised CD4+ T cells sorted from blood. The receptor source for this set is a woman under 30 in good health. CDR3s include the opening cysteine and the closing phenylalanine or tryptophan. The order of the fields is D gene, J gene, V gene, clone size, CDR3 DNA, CDR3 protein. The D gene is left open where the match is weak. Size tells how often a clone was seen (once, few, many) or the class of an expanded clone, and some rows leave it out.

. TRBJ2-6 TRBV4-2 . TGTGCCAGCAGCCAAGAGGCTCGGGGCACCTCGAGCTCTGGGGCCAACGTCCTGACTTTC CASSQEARGTSSSGANVLTF
TRBD2 TRBJ2-1 TRBV6-2/TRBV6-3 . TGTGCCAGCAGTTACCGGTTGACTAGCGGCAATGAGCAGTTCTTC CASSYRLTSGNEQFF
. TRBJ2-5 TRBV10-3 . TGTGCCATCAGATTGACAGGCCAAGAGACCCAGTACTTC CAIRLTGQETQYF
TRBD2 TRBJ2-7 TRBV20-1 . TGCAGTGCTAGCTTTAGCGGGAGGTCCGCCTACGAGCAGTACTTC CSASFSGRSAYEQYF
TRBD1 TRBJ2-6 TRBV6-1 . TGTGCCAGCAGCCTACGTAGGACAGGGGCGCTGGGGGCCAACGTCCTGACTTTC CASSLRRTGALGANVLTF
. TRBJ2-5 TRBV7-2 . TGTGCCAGCAGCTCTAGAGGGGGGAGTGAAGAGACCCAGTACTTC CASSSRGGSEETQYF
. TRBJ2-1 TRBV5-1 many TGCGCCAGCAGCCCCTCCGGGACCACAAATGAGCAGTTCTTC CASSPSGTTNEQFF
. TRBJ2-1 TRBV9 few TGTGCCAGCAGCGTAGATGGGCCATCTGAGCAGTTCTTC CASSVDGPSEQFF
. TRBJ1-1 TRBV18 . TGTGCCAGCTCACCTGAGACGAAGAGCACTGAAGCTTTCTTT CASSPETKSTEAFF
TRBD2 TRBJ2-5 TRBV29-1 many TGCAGCGTTGTCGGACTAGCGGGAGGAGAGACCCAGTACTTC CSVVGLAGGETQYF
TRBD2 TRBJ2-1 TRBV29-1 many TGCAGCGTTGGGCAGACTAGCGGGAGGTATACTGAGCAGTTCTTC CSVGQTSGRYTEQFF
. TRBJ2-7 TRBV20-1 . TGCAGTGCTGTGCAAGGGGGGAGGAGCGGGATTGACGAGCAGTACTTC CSAVQGGRSGIDEQYF
TRBD2 TRBJ2-7 TRBV4-3 many TGCGCCAGCAGCCAAGGGGCGGGGGACCCATGGTCCTACGAGCAGTACTTC CASSQGAGDPWSYEQYF
. TRBJ1-2 TRBV4-3 many TGCGCCAGCAGCCAAGCAGGATTTGGGGATGGCTACACCTTC CASSQAGFGDGYTF
. TRBJ1-2 TRBV19 few TGTGCCAGTAGGGAATACAGTGGTTCTGACTATGGCTACACCTTC CASREYSGSDYGYTF
. TRBJ2-6 TRBV6-4 . TGTGCCAGCAGTGATTGGGGGGCTGGGGCCAACGTCCTGACTTTC CASSDWGAGANVLTF
. TRBJ1-1 TRBV20-1 . TGCAGTGCTAGAGGACCCTCGGGTACTGAAGCTTTCTTT CSARGPSGTEAFF
. TRBJ1-6 TRBV5-1 few TGCGCCAGCAGCTTGGAGGAGGGTTCACCCCTCCACTTT CASSLEEGSPLHF
. TRBJ2-3 TRBV18 . TGTGCCAGCTCACCACCGGAGACAGGCACAGATACGCAGTATTTT CASSPPETGTDTQYF
TRBD1 TRBJ2-4 TRBV20-1 few TGCAGTGCGCTCCCAGGGGGAGCCAAAAACATTCAGTACTTC CSALPGGAKNIQYF
TRBD2 TRBJ2-1 TRBV20-1 few TGCAGTGCTAGACCGACTAGCAGGCCGTACAATGAGCAGTTCTTC CSARPTSRPYNEQFF
. TRBJ2-1 TRBV20-1 . TGCAGTGCTAGAGATACCGGCCGGAGGGCCAATGAGCAGTTCTTC CSARDTGRRANEQFF
. TRBJ2-1 TRBV4-2 few TGTGCCAGCAGCCAAGTGGCAGAATACAATGAGCAGTTCTTC CASSQVAEYNEQFF
TRBD1 TRBJ1-1 TRBV7-9 few TGTGCCAGCAGCTTAGGGACAGGGGTTTTGAACACTGAAGCTTTCTTT CASSLGTGVLNTEAFF
. TRBJ1-4 TRBV6-1 . TGTGCCAGCGGCCAGAGGGCAACTAATGAAAAACTGTTTTTT CASGQRATNEKLFF
TRBD1 TRBJ2-5 TRBV18 . TGTGCCAGCTCACCAAGACAGGGGGCCCTCCAAGAGACCCAGTACTTC CASSPRQGALQETQYF
. TRBJ1-5 TRBV27 . TGTGCCAGCAGTCCCGCCGGGGTCAACAATCAGCCCCAGCATTTT CASSPAGVNNQPQHF
. TRBJ2-5 TRBV29-1 . TGCAGCACTGAGTTACGGGGCGTTGGGACCCAGTACTTC CSTELRGVGTQYF
TRBD2 TRBJ2-3 TRBV10-3 . TGTGCCATCAGTGAGAGGGCTAGCGGGAGGTTGGCAGATACGCAGTATTTT CAISERASGRLADTQYF
TRBD2 TRBJ2-1 TRBV12-3/TRBV12-4 . TGCGCCAGCTCTGGACTAGCGGGGTACAATGAGCAGTTCTTC CASSGLAGYNEQFF
. TRBJ2-1 TRBV18 . TGTGCCAGCTCACCCGGACGGTCCGGACGGGATAATGAGCAGTTCTTC CASSPGRSGRDNEQFF
. TRBJ1-5 TRBV6-5 . TGTGCCAGCAGTTTTCACGCCCAGGGGAATCAGCCCCAGCATTTT CASSFHAQGNQPQHF
. TRBJ2-7 TRBV6-5 . TGTGCCAGCAGCTACACAGGGAGGGCCTCCTACGAGCAGTACTTC CASSYTGRASYEQYF
. TRBJ2-5 TRBV7-2 many TGTGCCAGCAGCTTAGGGGGCAGCCAAGAGACCCAGTACTTC CASSLGGSQETQYF
TRBD1 TRBJ2-2 TRBV2 . TGTGCCAGTCTAGAGACAGGGGTGATCACCGGGGAGCTGTTTTTT CASLETGVITGELFF
TRBD2 TRBJ2-2 TRBV5-1 . TGCGCCAGCAGCCCTGGACTAGCGCAACTCACCGGGGAGCTGTCTTTT CASSPGLAQLTGELSF
TRBD1 TRBJ2-7 TRBV7-8 few TGTGCCAGCAGCTTAGCGGACAGGGGGGCCTACGAGCAGTACTTC CASSLADRGAYEQYF
TRBD2 TRBJ2-7 TRBV28 . TGTGCCAGCAGTGGCAGGACGGGGGGCGAGCAGTACTTC CASSGRTGGEQYF
. TRBJ2-3 TRBV12-3/TRBV12-4 . TGTGCCAGCAGTCCCGTTAGGGGGACTACTTACACAGATACGCAGTATTTT CASSPVRGTTYTDTQYF
. TRBJ2-7 TRBV12-3/TRBV12-4 few TGTGCCAGCAGTCCACCCCTCGGACTGAGCTTCTACGAGCAGTACTTC CASSPPLGLSFYEQYF
. TRBJ1-2 TRBV4-2 . TGTGCCAGCACCCAAGAGGTTTGGGGGGACAACTATGGCTACACCTTC CASTQEVWGDNYGYTF
TRBD1 TRBJ2-7 TRBV7-2 few TGTGCCAGCAGCCGACGGGACAGGGGTGGAAGTCCGTACTTC CASSRRDRGGSPYF
TRBD1 TRBJ1-1 TRBV11-2 many TGTGCCAGCAGCACCCGACAGGGAAGTGATACTGAAGCTTTCTTT CASSTRQGSDTEAFF
. TRBJ2-3 TRBV20-1 . TGCAGTGCTCTACTACTAGGGTCGATCACAGATACGCAGTATTTT CSALLLGSITDTQYF
TRBD1 TRBJ2-2 TRBV7-9 few TGTGCCAGCACGGACAGGGGGAAAACCGGGGAGCTGTTTTTT CASTDRGKTGELFF
. TRBJ2-2 TRBV11-3 . TGTGCCAGCAGCACCTTTTCCGGGACCAAGTCCGGGGAGCTGTTTTTT CASSTFSGTKSGELFF
. TRBJ2-5 TRBV9 few TGTGCCAGCAGCGTAGTCGGTAGTTTGACCCAGTACTTC CASSVVGSLTQYF
TRBD2 TRBJ2-1 TRBV7-9 few TGTGCCAGCAGCTTATCGAGGACTAGCACAGACAATGAGCAGTTCTTC CASSLSRTSTDNEQFF
TRBD1 TRBJ2-7 TRBV3-1 . TGTGCCAGCAGCCCCCGGGACAGGGGTTTCCCCTACGAGCAGTACTTC CASSPRDRGFPYEQYF
. TRBJ2-2 TRBV25-1 . TGTGCCAGCAGGCCTTTGACTAGTCCCGGGGAGCTGTTTTTT CASRPLTSPGELFF
. TRBJ1-3 TRBV5-1 . TGCGCCAGCAGCTTGGGGTCAGCGCATCCTGGAAACACCATATATTTT CASSLGSAHPGNTIYF
. TRBJ1-2 TRBV6-4 few TGTGCCAGCAGTGACGACGCTAAAGGACAGTATGGCTACACCTTC CASSDDAKGQYGYTF
. TRBJ2-1 TRBV24-1 . TGTGCCACCAGTGATGCAGGGGTCAATGAGCAGTTCTTC CATSDAGVNEQFF
. TRBJ1-1 TRBV15 . TGTGCCACCAGCAGAGTCGGGGGCACTGAAGCTTTCTTT CATSRVGGTEAFF
TRBD2 TRBJ2-7 TRBV29-1 . TGCAGCGTTAATTTATTTAGCGGGAGGGGAACCTACGAGCAGTACTTC CSVNLFSGRGTYEQYF
TRBD1 TRBJ2-6 TRBV6-2/TRBV6-3 once TGTGCCAGCAGCCTTCGGAGGGACAGGGTATTATCTGGGGCCAACGTCCTGACTTTC CASSLRRDRVLSGANVLTF
TRBD1 TRBJ2-3 TRBV27 . TGTGCCAGCAGTTTCGAAGGCAGGGGGCTAGGCACAGATACGCAGTATTTT CASSFEGRGLGTDTQYF
. TRBJ2-1 TRBV19 few TGTGCCAGTAGTAAAGGGACGGTCTACAATGAGCAGTTCTTC CASSKGTVYNEQFF
. TRBJ2-2 TRBV27 few TGTGCCAGCAGATTAACGGGACAGAACACCGGGGAGCTGTTTTTT CASRLTGQNTGELFF
TRBD1 TRBJ1-6 TRBV20-1 . TGCAGTGCTAGGTCCCAGGGGGAATCACCCCTCCACTTT CSARSQGESPLHF